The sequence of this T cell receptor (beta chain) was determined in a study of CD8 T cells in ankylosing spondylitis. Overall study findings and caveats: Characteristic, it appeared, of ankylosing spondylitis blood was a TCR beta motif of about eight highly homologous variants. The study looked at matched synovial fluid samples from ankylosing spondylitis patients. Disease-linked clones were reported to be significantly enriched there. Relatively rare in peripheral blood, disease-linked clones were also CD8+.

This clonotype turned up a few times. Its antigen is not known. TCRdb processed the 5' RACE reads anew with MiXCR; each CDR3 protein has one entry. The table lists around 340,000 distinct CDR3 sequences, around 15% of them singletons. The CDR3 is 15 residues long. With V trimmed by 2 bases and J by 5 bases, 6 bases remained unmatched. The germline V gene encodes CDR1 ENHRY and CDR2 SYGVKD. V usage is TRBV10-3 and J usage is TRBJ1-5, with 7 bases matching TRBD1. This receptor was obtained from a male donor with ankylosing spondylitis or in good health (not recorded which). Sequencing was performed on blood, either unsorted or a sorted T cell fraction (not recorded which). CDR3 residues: CAISEVGGRDQPQHF. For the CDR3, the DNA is TGTGCCATCAGTGAGGTAGGGGGCCGGGATCAGCCCCAGCATTTT.